This TCR beta chain was identified in a study of blood T cell repertoires in COVID-19. Study information: Sources were T cells, B-cell-depleted T cells, or PBMCs; the material itself was cDNA or gDNA.

Data came from immunoSEQ multiplex PCR; TCRdb stores just in-frame clones and leaves some out. Among around 190,000 clones listed, approximately 80% were seen once. Residents of under 25 US areas, aged about 18 to 89 years, made up the participants. Participants' own reports of clinical history determined their cohort assignment. Germline V lookup: CDR1 LGHDT, CDR2 YNNKEL (reference sequence). The CDR3 runs 13 residues. The V gene lost 4 bases and the J gene lost 2 bases, with 8 bases spanning the gap. The chain employs TRBV3-1 (or the pseudogene TRBV3-2) and TRBJ2-5; D is unresolved. The sequence came from a man in his forties who had recovered from COVID-19. The sample comprised PBMCs or T cells enriched from blood (not recorded which). The CDR3 DNA is TGTGCCAGCAGCCGAACTATACAAGAGACCCAGTACTTC. Translating gives CASSRTIQETQYF.